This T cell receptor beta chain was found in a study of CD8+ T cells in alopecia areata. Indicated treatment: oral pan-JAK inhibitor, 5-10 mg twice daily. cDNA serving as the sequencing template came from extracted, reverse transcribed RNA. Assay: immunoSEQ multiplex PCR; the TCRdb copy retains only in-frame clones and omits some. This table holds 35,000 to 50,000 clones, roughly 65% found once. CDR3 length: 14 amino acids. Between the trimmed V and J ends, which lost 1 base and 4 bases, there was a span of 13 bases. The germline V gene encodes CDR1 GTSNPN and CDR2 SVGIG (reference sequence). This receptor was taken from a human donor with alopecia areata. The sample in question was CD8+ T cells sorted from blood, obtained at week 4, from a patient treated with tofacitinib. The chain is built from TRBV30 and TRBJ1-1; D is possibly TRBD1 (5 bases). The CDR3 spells CAWSGGSGGTEAFF. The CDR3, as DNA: TGTGCCTGGAGTGGGGGGTCGGGAGGCACTGAAGCTTTCTTT.